The table lists the clone carrying this TCR beta chain with many counts. This sample stems from a study of Graves' ophthalmopathy and Graves' hyperthyroidism. The study amplified TCR beta CDR3 regions using RNA transcripts. Scientists carried out first-round RT-PCR using HTBI primers and then a second-round multiplex PCR. One entry per CDR3 protein results from TCRdb running MiXCR on the multiplex PCR reads. The table lists over a million distinct CDR3 sequences, roughly 35% of them singletons. The sequence was obtained from an adult man with Graves' hyperthyroidism. The sample was peripheral blood or thyroid tissue (not recorded which).

CDR3 bases: TGTGCCAGCAGCCGCGGAGGGGACCGCTCGCGGGGCTACACCTTC. Residues: CASSRGGDRSRGYTF. The V gene is TRBV7-2, the J gene TRBJ1-2; possible D gene TRBD1, 5 bases. Germline CDR1 reads SGHTA; CDR2 reads FQGNSA. CDR3 size: 15 residues. V shed 5 bases and J shed 8 bases, with 21 bases lying between them. The full variable domain, with the rest looked up from reference TRBV7-2 and TRBJ1-2, is GAGVSQSPSNKVTEKGKDVELRCDPISGHTALYWYRQSLGQGLEFLIYFQGNSAPDKSGLPSDRFSAERTGGSVSTLTIQRTQQEDSAVYLCASSRGGDRSRGYTFGSGTRLTVV.